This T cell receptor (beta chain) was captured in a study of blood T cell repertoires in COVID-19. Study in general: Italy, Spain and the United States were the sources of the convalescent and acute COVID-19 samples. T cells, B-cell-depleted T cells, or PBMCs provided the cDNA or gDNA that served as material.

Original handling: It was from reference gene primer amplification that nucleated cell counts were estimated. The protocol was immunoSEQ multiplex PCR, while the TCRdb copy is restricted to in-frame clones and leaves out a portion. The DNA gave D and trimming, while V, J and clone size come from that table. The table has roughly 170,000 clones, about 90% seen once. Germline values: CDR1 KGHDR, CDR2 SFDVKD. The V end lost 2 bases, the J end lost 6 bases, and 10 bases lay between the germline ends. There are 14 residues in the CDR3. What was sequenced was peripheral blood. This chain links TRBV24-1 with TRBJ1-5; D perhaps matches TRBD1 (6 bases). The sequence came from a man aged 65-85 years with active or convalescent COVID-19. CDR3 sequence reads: CATSDWQGTQPQHF. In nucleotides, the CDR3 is TGTGCCACCAGTGATTGGCAGGGGACTCAGCCCCAGCATTTT.